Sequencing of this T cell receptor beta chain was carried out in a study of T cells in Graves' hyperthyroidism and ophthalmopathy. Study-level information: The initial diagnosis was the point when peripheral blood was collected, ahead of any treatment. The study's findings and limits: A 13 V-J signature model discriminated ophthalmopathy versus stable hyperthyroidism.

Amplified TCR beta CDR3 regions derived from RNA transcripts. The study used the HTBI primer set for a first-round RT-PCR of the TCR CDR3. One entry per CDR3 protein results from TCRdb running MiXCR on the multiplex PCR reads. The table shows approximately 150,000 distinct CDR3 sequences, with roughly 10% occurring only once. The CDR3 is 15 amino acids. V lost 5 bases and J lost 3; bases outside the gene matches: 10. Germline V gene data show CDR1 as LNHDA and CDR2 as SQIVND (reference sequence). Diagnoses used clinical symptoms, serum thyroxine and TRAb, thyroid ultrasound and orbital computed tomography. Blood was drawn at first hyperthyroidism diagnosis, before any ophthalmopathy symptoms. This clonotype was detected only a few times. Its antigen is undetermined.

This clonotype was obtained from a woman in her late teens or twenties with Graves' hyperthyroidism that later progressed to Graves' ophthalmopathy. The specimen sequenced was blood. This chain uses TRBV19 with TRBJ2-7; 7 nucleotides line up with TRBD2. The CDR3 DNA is TGTGCCAGTAGTGGCCGTGGACTAGGGGTCTACGAGCAGTACTTC. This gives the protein CASSGRGLGVYEQYF.